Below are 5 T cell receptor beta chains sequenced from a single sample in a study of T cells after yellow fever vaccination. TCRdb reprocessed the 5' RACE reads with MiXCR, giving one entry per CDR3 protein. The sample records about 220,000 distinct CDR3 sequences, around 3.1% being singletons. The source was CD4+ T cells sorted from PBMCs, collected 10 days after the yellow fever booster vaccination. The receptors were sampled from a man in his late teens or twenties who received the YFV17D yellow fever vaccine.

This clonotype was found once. CDR3: CCGIAANEQFF. In nucleotides, the CDR3 is TGCTGTGGGATAGCGGCCAATGAGCAGTTCTTC. V is TRBV20-1 and J is TRBJ2-1; a weak D match, TRBD2 (6 bases). Looked up from germline, CDR1 is DFQATT and CDR2 is SNEGSKA (reference sequence). This CDR3 has 11 residues.

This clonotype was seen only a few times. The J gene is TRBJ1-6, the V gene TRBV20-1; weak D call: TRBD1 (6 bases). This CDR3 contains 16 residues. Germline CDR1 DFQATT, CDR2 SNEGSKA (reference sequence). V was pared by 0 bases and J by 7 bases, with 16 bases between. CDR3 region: CSARDRHGTPNSPLHF. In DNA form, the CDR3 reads TGCAGTGCTAGAGATCGGCACGGGACACCGAATTCACCCCTCCACTTT.

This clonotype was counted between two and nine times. CDR3 in DNA: TGTGCCAGCAGCTTTAGGGAACCACCCTACGAGCAGTACTTC. This gives the protein CASSFREPPYEQYF. This chain connects TRBV5-4 to TRBJ2-7; unclear D gene. V lost 2 bases to trimming and J lost 2 bases, with 11 bases between them. Germline CDR1 and CDR2: SGHNT and YYREEE (reference sequence). The CDR3 is 14 amino acids.

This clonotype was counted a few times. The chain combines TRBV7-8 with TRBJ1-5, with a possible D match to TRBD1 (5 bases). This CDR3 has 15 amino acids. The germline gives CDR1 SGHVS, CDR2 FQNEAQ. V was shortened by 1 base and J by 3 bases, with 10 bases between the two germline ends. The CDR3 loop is CASSLGRQTNQPQHF. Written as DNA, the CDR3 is TGTGCCAGCAGCTTAGGACGACAGACCAATCAGCCCCAGCATTTT.

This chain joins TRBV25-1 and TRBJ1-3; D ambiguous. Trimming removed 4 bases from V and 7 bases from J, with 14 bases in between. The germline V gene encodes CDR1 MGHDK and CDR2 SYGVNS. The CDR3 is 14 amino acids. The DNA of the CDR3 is TGTGCCAGCAGTGCCTGGGAGCAGACGAACACCATATATTTT. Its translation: CASSAWEQTNTIYF.